The 27 T cell receptor beta chains presented below share a single source sample, sequenced in a study of post-analysis software for immune sequencing data. No antigens are known for them. Unique molecular identifiers were built into the TCR beta cDNA libraries. TCRdb recomputed calls from the PCR reads with MiXCR, one row per CDR3 protein. Of 750,000 to 950,000 distinct CDR3 sequences in the sample, about 43% are singletons; the top ten hold approximately 5%. General study findings and limits: Roughly 5 TRBV segments occurring more often in patients than controls included TRBV5-6, TRBV5-1 and TRBV20-1.

The sequenced sample consisted of blood. Receptor source: a girl aged 10 to 17 with multiple sclerosis.

This clonotype was observed a handful of times. This rearrangement joins TRBV7-8 to TRBJ2-7; 9 bases fit TRBD1. Germline loops: CDR1 SGHVS, CDR2 FQNEAQ. J was trimmed by 3 bases and V by 7 bases; bases with no gene match: 10. The CDR3 has 15 amino acids. Here the CDR3 reads CASTADRGFDYEQYF. The CDR3 coding sequence is TGTGCCAGCACCGCGGACAGGGGATTTGACTACGAGCAGTACTTC.

The chain has TRBV7-2 and TRBJ2-5; D is possibly TRBD1 or TRBD2 (5 bases each). V was cut by 1 base and J by 4 bases, with 13 bases left in between. The CDR3 spans 15 residues. From germline, CDR1 is SGHTA and CDR2 FQGNSA. CDR3 region: CASSLVRAGGETQYF. The CDR3 DNA follows: TGTGCCAGCAGCTTAGTACGCGCTGGGGGAGAGACCCAGTACTTC.

This clonotype was counted between two and nine times. The rearrangement uses TRBV12-3 or TRBV12-4 and TRBJ2-3; D is undetermined. The CDR3 runs 15 residues. With 2 bases removed from V and 2 bases from J, the gap between germline ends came to 11 bases. DNA of the CDR3: TGTGCCAGCAGTTTACACGTCTCCCTCACAGATACGCAGTATTTT. Amino acids: CASSLHVSLTDTQYF.

This clonotype was observed a handful of times. This rearrangement joins TRBV2 to TRBJ2-3; 11 bases are shared with TRBD2. In germline, CDR1 is SNHLY, CDR2 FYNNEI. The CDR3 contains 16 residues. After removal of 11 bases from V and 3 bases from J, the junction contained 13 bases not matched to a gene. This chain's CDR3 is CAALGTSGRETDTQYF. CDR3 bases: TGTGCCGCGCTGGGAACTAGCGGGAGAGAGACAGATACGCAGTATTTT.

This chain joins TRBV27 and TRBJ1-5; D ambiguous. CDR1 is MNHEY and CDR2 is SMNVEV in the germline V gene (reference sequence). V was cut by 5 bases and J by 0 bases, with 17 bases left in between. The CDR3 contains 17 residues. The CDR3: CASSPRGGPYSNQPQHF. Here the CDR3 DNA reads TGTGCCAGCAGTCCCCGGGGAGGGCCTTATAGCAATCAGCCCCAGCATTTT.

V is TRBV28 and J is TRBJ2-1, with 13 bases fitting TRBD2. The CDR3 runs to 19 residues. CDR1 is MDHEN and CDR2 is SYDVKM in the germline V gene. Germline trimming cut 5 bases from V and 0 bases from J; bases unmatched to any gene: 10. CDR3 bases: TGTGCCAGCAGTCCCGGGACTAGCGGGACCTCCAGCTCCTACAATGAGCAGTTCTTC. This codes for CASSPGTSGTSSSYNEQFF.

This clonotype was picked up a small number of times. V usage is TRBV11-2 and J usage is TRBJ2-7; 9 nucleotides agree with TRBD2. Losses at the gene ends were 5 bases for V and 12 bases for J; bases not matched to a gene: 20. Germline assignment: CDR1 SGHAT and CDR2 FQNNGV. The length of the CDR3 is 16 residues. CDR3 region: CASSPSYRGASGDLYF. The CDR3 DNA follows: TGTGCCAGCAGCCCATCTTACAGGGGCGCTAGCGGGGACCTGTACTTC.

This clonotype was seen a handful of times. The chain has TRBV20-1 and TRBJ1-5; TRBD1 aligns across 7 bases. This CDR3 comprises 17 residues. Germline V gene data show CDR1 as DFQATT and CDR2 as SNEGSKA (reference sequence). V shed 5 bases and J 5 bases; nucleotides not matched to a gene: 18. As DNA, the CDR3 is TGCAGTGCTCTGAGAGAACCTCGGGACAGTCAATATCAGCCCCAGCATTTT. This sequence encodes CSALREPRDSQYQPQHF.

This clonotype was seen more than once but under ten times. V is TRBV10-2 and J is TRBJ2-3; 8 bases align to TRBD2. The CDR3 sequence is 14 residues long. The V gene end was trimmed by 10 bases and the J gene end by 2 bases; junction bases not matched to a gene: 8. Germline assignment: CDR1 WSHSY and CDR2 SAAADI. The CDR3 here is CATFSTSATDTQYF. CDR3 nucleotide sequence: TGCGCCACCTTCTCGACTAGCGCCACAGATACGCAGTATTTT.

This sequence joins TRBV20-1 and TRBJ2-7; D gene uncertain. In germline, CDR1 is DFQATT, CDR2 SNEGSKA (reference sequence). The CDR3 spans 14 residues. Trimming stripped 5 bases from V and 2 bases from J, with 16 bases between. CDR3 sequence reads: CSAYPPGSPYEQYF. CDR3 DNA: TGCAGTGCTTATCCCCCCGGTTCACCCTACGAGCAGTACTTC.

The CDR3 reads CASSSLQGGGYNEQFF. In nucleotides, the CDR3 is TGTGCCAGCAGCTCTCTCCAGGGAGGAGGGTACAATGAGCAGTTCTTC. The chain combines TRBV7-2 with TRBJ2-1, with D possibly matching TRBD2 (6 bases). Germline-derived CDR1 and CDR2 are SGHTA and FQGNSA. The CDR3 has 16 amino acids. Trimming stripped 4 bases from V and 4 bases from J, with 17 bases between.

The CDR3, as DNA: TGCAGCGTTGGGATTAGCGGGAGGGCCCAGGAGACCCAGTACTTC. Amino acid sequence: CSVGISGRAQETQYF. V usage is TRBV29-1 and J usage is TRBJ2-5; 11 bases fit TRBD2. The V and J ends lost 4 bases and 5 bases, in that order; junction bases with no gene match: 9. The CDR3 has 15 amino acids. The V gene's germline CDR1 is SQVTM and CDR2 ANQGSEA.

V is TRBV28 and J is TRBJ2-3; 11 bases align to TRBD2. CDR3 length equals 20 residues. J lost 2 bases, V lost 4 bases, and 17 bases had no gene match. The germline V gene encodes CDR1 MDHEN and CDR2 SYDVKM. CDR3 protein: CASSSPGLAEVASFTDTQYF. In nucleotides, the CDR3 is TGTGCCAGCAGTTCTCCGGGACTAGCGGAGGTCGCTTCTTTCACAGATACGCAGTATTTT.

The rearrangement joins TRBV6-1 to TRBJ2-7; D remains unclear. V was shortened by 1 base and J by 2 bases, with 12 bases between the two germline ends. The CDR3 totals 15 residues. Germline CDR1 is MNHNS and CDR2 is SASEGT. The CDR3 DNA is TGTGCCAGCAGTGAAGAGACCCCCGTACCCTACGAGCAGTACTTC. Its protein is CASSEETPVPYEQYF.

The chain uses TRBV29-1 and TRBJ2-5; no clear D gene. The CDR3 runs 15 residues. V was cut by 4 bases and J by 1 base, with 16 bases left in between. Germline V gene sequence: CDR1 SQVTM, CDR2 ANQGSEA. The DNA of the CDR3 is TGCAGCGTTGGGTGGCTAGTCGGGCGCCAAGAGACCCAGTACTTC. Amino acids: CSVGWLVGRQETQYF.

The rearrangement uses TRBV3-1 and TRBJ2-2; D gene uncertain. Germline loops: CDR1 LGHDT, CDR2 YNNKEL (reference sequence). The CDR3 loop spans 12 amino acids. Deletions cut 4 bases from V and 8 bases from J, with 8 bases between. Here the CDR3 reads CASSRNLGELFF. DNA for the CDR3: TGTGCCAGCAGCCGGAACCTGGGGGAGCTGTTTTTT.

This sequence joins TRBV15 and TRBJ2-7; D unclear. This CDR3 has 13 amino acids. Germline V CDR1 and CDR2: LNHNV, YYDKDF (reference sequence). V lost 4 bases, J lost 0 bases, and 7 bases lay in between. Here the CDR3 DNA reads TGTGCCACCAGCACGGACGTCTCCTACGAGCAGTACTTC. Translating it yields CATSTDVSYEQYF.

The rearrangement joins TRBV7-2 to TRBJ2-1; D is unresolved. The ends were cut back, 5 bases at V and 1 base at J, with 9 bases in the middle. The CDR3 contains 14 residues. Germline V gene sequence: CDR1 SGHTA, CDR2 FQGNSA. The CDR3 reads CASSAGRSYNEQFF. For the CDR3, the DNA is TGTGCCAGCAGCGCTGGCAGATCCTACAATGAGCAGTTCTTC.

The CDR3 DNA follows: TGCAGCGTGAAACTAGCGGGAGCCGTCGAGCAGTACTTC. Protein: CSVKLAGAVEQYF. V and J are TRBV20-1 and TRBJ2-5; 11 bases fit TRBD2. The end of the DNA fits TRBJ2-7 better, so the J call may be wrong. This CDR3 is 13 amino acids long. Per the germline V gene, CDR1 is DFQATT and CDR2 is SNEGSKA (reference sequence).

This clonotype has only a few counts. The CDR3 loop reads CASSQAGGNYEQYF. The CDR3 coding sequence is TGTGCCAGCAGCCAAGCGGGAGGGAACTACGAGCAGTACTTC. The J gene is TRBJ2-7, the V gene TRBV13; 10 bases are a match to TRBD2. Trimming removed 5 bases from V and 3 bases from J; junction bases left unmatched: 4. The CDR3 totals 14 residues. Germline V gives CDR1 PRHDT, CDR2 FYEKMQ (reference sequence).

The chain is built from TRBV10-3 and TRBJ1-2; D is unclear. CDR3 length equals 13 residues. Germline CDR1 and CDR2: ENHRY and SYGVKD. Trimming cost V 10 bases and J 8 bases, with 20 bases left between them. CDR3 DNA sequence: TGTGCCACCACAACCGGGCCCCGAGAAGGCTACACCTTC. It translates to CATTTGPREGYTF.

V and J are TRBV29-1 and TRBJ1-1; no reliable D call. V lost 6 bases and J 2 bases, leaving 16 bases between the germline ends. The CDR3 spans 14 residues. Germline CDR1 and CDR2: SQVTM and ANQGSEA. This CDR3 reads CSVPGRGLNTEAFF. The CDR3 DNA is TGCAGCGTCCCTGGGAGAGGGCTTAACACTGAAGCTTTCTTT.

The chain carries TRBV20-1 and TRBJ2-1; 11 nucleotides match TRBD2. V was clipped by 2 bases and J by 3 bases; unmatched bases: 3. Germline V CDR1 and CDR2: DFQATT, SNEGSKA (reference sequence). This CDR3 is built from 15 residues. CDR3 amino acids: CSARTSGSGYNEQFF. CDR3 nucleotides: TGCAGTGCTAGAACTAGCGGGAGTGGCTACAATGAGCAGTTCTTC.

The chain carries TRBV7-9 and TRBJ2-7; 7 bases match TRBD2. The CDR3 is 14 amino acids. The V and J ends lost 5 bases and 2 bases, in that order; junction bases with no gene match: 6. Germline assignment: CDR1 SEHNR and CDR2 FQNEAQ (reference sequence). CDR3 DNA: TGTGCCAGCAGCCAACGGGGGGTCCCCTACGAGCAGTACTTC. It yields the protein CASSQRGVPYEQYF. Variable domain in full (rest from reference TRBV7-9 and TRBJ2-7): DTGVSQNPRHKITKRGQNVTFRCDPISEHNRLYWYRQTLGQGPEFLTYFQNEAQLEKSRLLSDRFSAERPKGSFSTLEIQRTEQGDSAMYLCASSQRGVPYEQYFGPGTRLTVT.

This clonotype came up a few times. The chain carries TRBV4-3 and TRBJ2-3; the match to TRBD2 covers 14 bases. With 3 bases clipped from V and 3 bases from J, the junction kept 14 bases outside the gene matches. Germline CDR1 is LGHNA and CDR2 is YSLEER. The CDR3 has 20 amino acids. The CDR3 loop reads CASSQAGTSGSGSVTDTQYF. Here the CDR3 DNA reads TGCGCCAGCAGCCAGGCCGGGACTAGCGGGAGTGGGAGTGTGACAGATACGCAGTATTTT.

Details on this clonotype: The junction shows a germline mismatch at one end, possibly a read error. The chain couples TRBV20-1 to TRBJ2-1; D possibly matches TRBD1 or TRBD2 (5 bases each). Germline V lookup: CDR1 DFQATT, CDR2 SNEGSKA (reference sequence). This CDR3 has 16 residues. CDR3 amino acids: CSASAPGQVDYDEQFF. The CDR3, as DNA: TGCAGTGCTAGTGCCCCAGGGCAGGTCGACTACGATGAGCAGTTCTTC.

This clonotype appeared a few times. This chain uses TRBV7-9 with TRBJ2-3, with 10 positions matching TRBD2. The germline gives CDR1 SEHNR, CDR2 FQNEAQ (reference sequence). Unmatched junction bases numbered 12, after V lost 5 bases and J lost 4 bases. The CDR3 is 17 residues long. CDR3 coding DNA: TGTGCCAGCAGCCCCCGGACTAGCGGAAATTGGGCAGATACGCAGTATTTT. Translation: CASSPRTSGNWADTQYF.